This T cell receptor beta chain stems from a study of OX40 agonist ivuxolimab in advanced cancers. Study background: An agonistic human IgG2 monoclonal antibody against OX40 (CD134) was given. Earlier anti-PD-1, anti-PD-L1 or anti-CTLA-4 therapy was permitted; about 44% had received some.

General observations from the study: Both blood CD4+ and CD8+ T cells showed clonal growth by week 6 at 0.1 to 3.0 mg/kg.

On this clone: The target antigen is unknown.

No patient had autoimmune disease or received systemic immunosuppression. Repertoires were generated with immunoSEQ multiplex PCR, while TCRdb's copy carries only in-frame clones and drops some. In the table there are about 40,000 clones, about 91% of which are singletons. Germline CDR1 is LNHDA and CDR2 is SQIVND (reference sequence). V dropped 2 bases and J dropped 3; count of bases not matched to a gene: 7. This CDR3 is 17 amino acids long. This sequence was found in an adult with an advanced solid tumor such as melanoma, head and neck, liver or kidney cancer. The chain links TRBV19 to TRBJ1-5; 10 bases match TRBD1. This specimen consisted of CD4+ or CD8+ T cells sorted from blood, obtained in a trial of the OX40 agonist ivuxolimab. The CDR3 coding sequence is TGTGCCAGTAGTATATCAAGGGGACAGGGGTTCAATCAGCCCCAGCATTTT. Protein sequence: CASSISRGQGFNQPQHF.